This T cell receptor beta chain was sequenced in a study of response to subunit inactivated influenza vaccine. V was clipped by 10 bases and J by 6 bases; unmatched bases: 5. The V gene's germline CDR1 is WNHNN and CDR2 SYGVQD (reference sequence). CDR3 length: 12 amino acids. Study-level findings and limits: The authors suggested that every seasonal influenza vaccination recruits few new T cells.

In this sample, this clonotype turned up a few times. The antigen is undetermined. Each CDR3 protein gets one entry after TCRdb re-called the RT-PCR reads with MiXCR. Of about 780,000 distinct CDR3 sequences in the sample, less than 20% were seen once. The starting material was PBMCs from blood, obtained around 5 days after vaccination. The TCR sequence derives from a man aged 50 to 59 who received an inactivated influenza vaccine. The chain has TRBV10-1 and TRBJ2-2; 7 bases are a match to TRBD1. The CDR3 loop is CATAQGAGELFF. CDR3 bases: TGCGCCACCGCCCAGGGGGCCGGGGAGCTGTTTTTT.